This T cell receptor (beta chain) was captured in a study of PD-1 blockade in classical Hodgkin lymphoma. Time point defined: cycle 4 day 1 (C4D1), after 5 to 7 weeks of nivolumab. Every patient had relapsed following autologous stem cell transplantation, and cohorts differed in brentuximab vedotin exposure. The CDR3 sequence is 17 residues long. From germline, CDR1 is MGHRA and CDR2 YSYEKL. V was cut by 4 bases and J by 7 bases, with 23 bases left in between. Profiled with immunoSEQ multiplex PCR; TCRdb holds only in-frame clones, not every one. The data contain around 50,000 clones, about three quarters of them singletons. Study-level points and caveats: Exclusion applied to patients who initiated nivolumab less than 1 year following ASCT.

Remarks on this clone: The antigen is not known.

The sequencing here drew on peripheral blood mononuclear cells (PBMCs), taken before the fourth cycle of nivolumab. The chain links TRBV4-1 to TRBJ1-5, with D possibly matching TRBD1 (6 bases). The origin of this receptor is a human donor with classical Hodgkin lymphoma. In nucleotides, the CDR3 is TGCGCCAGCAGCCTAGGGGCAGTGTCGAACAGGGCCCAGCCCCAGCATTTT. This translates into CASSLGAVSNRAQPQHF.